This T cell receptor beta chain is drawn from a study of shared clonotypes between healthy human individuals. Germline V gene lookup returns CDR1 WSHSY and CDR2 SAAADI. With 4 bases removed from V and 2 bases from J, the gap between germline ends came to 6 bases. The CDR3 is made up of 13 amino acids. Generated by immunoSEQ multiplex PCR, the TCRdb table keeps only in-frame clones and is missing some. Among over a million clones listed, 95% to 97% were seen once. J is TRBJ1-5 and V is TRBV10-2, with unresolved D. The clonotype originates from a man in his thirties or forties in good health. The source material was naive CD4+ T cells sorted from blood. Subset given: CD45RA+ positively selected. For the CDR3, the DNA is TGCGCCAGCAGTGGGAGCGGCAATCAGCCCCAGCATTTT. It yields the protein CASSGSGNQPQHF.